The 21 T cell receptor beta chains below come from one sample, sequenced in a study of Ad26.COV2.S vaccination and SARS-CoV-2 variants. Sequencing used immunoSEQ multiplex PCR; TCRdb keeps in-frame clones, though not all of them. The table includes about 350,000 clones, 88% detected once. The treatment denotes: about 20 received Ad26.COV2.S at low or high dose, single or two shots; about 5 received placebo; per-sample allocation not given. Collection of samples fell on day 63 after the first vaccine or placebo injection. The sequenced sample was peripheral blood, obtained in a trial of Ad26.COV2.S vaccine versus placebo. The receptor source for this set is a person between 18 and 60 years old who received the Ad26.COV2.S COVID-19 vaccine or a placebo.

The chain is built from TRBV28 and TRBJ1-4; 7 positions agree with TRBD1. CDR3 length: 14 residues. The junction had 11 bases not matched to a gene; V was cut back by 6 bases and J by 10 bases. Looked up from germline, CDR1 is MDHEN and CDR2 is SYDVKM. The CDR3 is CASREMTGYGKLFF. CDR3 in DNA: TGTGCCAGCAGAGAAATGACAGGGTACGGAAAACTGTTTTTT.

This clone was seen once. The sample contains more than one DNA sequence encoding this CDR3. The chain couples TRBV12-3 or TRBV12-4 to TRBJ2-7; D gene uncertain. Trimming took off 1 base at V and 3 bases at J, with 4 bases between the two ends. The CDR3 contains 12 residues. The CDR3 is CASSLGDYEQYF. The CDR3 nucleotides are TGTGCCAGCAGTTTAGGGGACTACGAGCAGTACTTC.

CDR3 nucleotide sequence: TGCGCCAGCAGCTTGGTTCAAGAGACCCAGTACTTC. This translates into CASSLVQETQYF. The rearrangement joins TRBV5-1 to TRBJ2-5; D not certain. V lost 0 bases to trimming and J lost 2 bases, with 2 bases between them. CDR1 and CDR2 (germline): SGHRS, YFSETQ. The CDR3 consists of 12 residues.

This clone occurred a few times. The chain links TRBV5-1 to TRBJ2-5; 12 bases align to TRBD2. The CDR3 has 16 residues. The trim removed 2 bases at V and 5 bases at J, leaving 7 bases unmatched. From germline, CDR1 is SGHRS and CDR2 YFSETQ. The CDR3 loop is CASSFTLAGGQETQYF. DNA for the CDR3: TGCGCCAGCAGCTTCACGCTAGCGGGGGGGCAGGAGACCCAGTACTTC. Looking up the rest from reference TRBV5-1 and TRBJ2-5 gives the full variable domain: KAGVTQTPRYLIKTRGQQVTLSCSPISGHRSVSWYQQTPGQGLQFLFEYFSETQRNKGNFPGRFSGRQFSNSRSEMNVSTLELGDSALYLCASSFTLAGGQETQYFGPGTRLLVL.

The CDR3 loop is CASSYETSGRARYEQYF. For the CDR3, the DNA is TGTGCCAGCAGTTACGAGACTAGCGGGAGGGCCAGGTACGAGCAGTACTTC. V gene TRBV6-2 or TRBV6-3 combines with J gene TRBJ2-7; 14 bases map to TRBD2. CDR1 is MNHEY and CDR2 is SVGEGT in the germline V gene. Germline trimming cut 2 bases from V and 4 bases from J; bases unmatched to any gene: 7. This CDR3 comprises 17 residues.

This chain uses TRBV28 with TRBJ2-6; D not certain. V was shortened by 5 bases and J by 4 bases, with 12 bases between the two germline ends. Germline V lookup: CDR1 MDHEN, CDR2 SYDVKM. This CDR3 has 15 residues. In DNA, the CDR3 is TGTGCCAGCAGTCCCCGGTTGGGGGGGGCCAACGTCCTGACTTTC. The encoded protein is CASSPRLGGANVLTF. Drawing the rest from reference TRBV28 and TRBJ2-6, the complete variable domain is DVKVTQSSRYLVKRTGEKVFLECVQDMDHENMFWYRQDPGLGLRLIYFSYDVKMKEKGDIPEGYSVSREKKERFSLILESASTNQTSMYLCASSPRLGGANVLTFGAGSRLTVL.

The gene calls are TRBV15 and TRBJ1-1; 8 positions match TRBD1. Losses at the gene ends were 0 bases for V and 1 base for J; bases not matched to a gene: 1. Germline V gives CDR1 LNHNV, CDR2 YYDKDF (reference sequence). This CDR3 is 15 amino acids long. The CDR3 sequence is CATSRDGQGNTEAFF. DNA of the CDR3: TGTGCCACCAGCAGAGACGGACAGGGGAACACTGAAGCTTTCTTT.

The J gene is TRBJ2-1, the V gene TRBV12-3 or TRBV12-4; D unclear. CDR3 size: 13 residues. Between the trimmed V and J ends, which lost 4 bases and 8 bases, there was a span of 12 bases. CDR3 amino acids: CASSSPVSDEQFF. CDR3 in DNA: TGTGCCAGCAGTTCCCCGGTCTCGGATGAGCAGTTCTTC.

The chain carries TRBV2 and TRBJ1-1; D ambiguous. The CDR3 extends over 14 amino acids. Germline CDR1 SNHLY, CDR2 FYNNEI. V lost 9 bases and J lost 5, with 19 bases in between. The CDR3 loop reads CASHLGVIATEAFF. CDR3 DNA: TGTGCCAGTCACCTTGGGGTTATCGCGACTGAAGCTTTCTTT.

This chain connects TRBV6-2 or TRBV6-3 to TRBJ2-3, with TRBD2 matching 8 bases. V shed 5 bases and J 2 bases; nucleotides not matched to a gene: 6. The CDR3 extends over 15 amino acids. The germline V gene encodes CDR1 MNHEY and CDR2 SVGEGT. The CDR3 region has the DNA TGTGCCAGCAGTAGCGGGAGATCGGACACAGATACGCAGTATTTT. This translates into CASSSGRSDTDTQYF.

The chain employs TRBV6-2 or TRBV6-3 and TRBJ2-1; possibly TRBD2 for D (6 bases). V shed 2 bases and J shed 9 bases, with 11 bases lying between them. The CDR3 runs to 13 residues. Per the germline V gene, CDR1 is MNHEY and CDR2 is SVGEGT. The CDR3 nucleotides read TGTGCCAGCAGTTACGGGGGGAGAGCTGAGCAGTTCTTC. It codes for CASSYGGRAEQFF.

The CDR3 reads CASSWGQGTMNTEAFF. The CDR3 DNA reads TGTGCCAGCAGCTGGGGACAGGGGACTATGAACACTGAAGCTTTCTTT. The chain employs TRBV5-4 and TRBJ1-1; 10 nucleotides align to TRBD1. V lost 3 bases, J lost 0 bases, and 5 bases stayed unmatched. CDR1 SGHNT and CDR2 YYREEE come from the germline V gene (reference sequence). The CDR3 spans 16 residues.

The gene calls are TRBV6-2 or TRBV6-3 and TRBJ1-5; D is unclear. The V end lost 2 bases, the J end lost 4 bases, and 9 bases lay between the germline ends. The CDR3 is made up of 14 amino acids. Germline V CDR1 and CDR2: MNHEY, SVGEGT. CDR3 DNA sequence: TGTGCCAGCAGTTACATTTCAGCTAATCAGCCCCAGCATTTT. Translated: CASSYISANQPQHF.

This chain joins TRBV7-2 and TRBJ1-2; no definite D call. Germline values: CDR1 SGHTA, CDR2 FQGNSA. V was cut by 5 bases and J by 5 bases, with 12 bases left in between. This CDR3 contains 13 residues. The CDR3 sequence: CASSPGREYGYTF. The CDR3 DNA is TGTGCCAGCAGCCCCGGGCGAGAGTATGGCTACACCTTC.

This chain uses TRBV7-8 with TRBJ2-6, with unresolved D. The V end lost 0 bases, the J end lost 0 bases, and 9 bases lay between the germline ends. The germline gives CDR1 SGHVS, CDR2 FQNEAQ. CDR3 size: 17 residues. This chain's CDR3 is CASSLAGSYSGANVLTF. Here the CDR3 DNA reads TGTGCCAGCAGCTTAGCCGGCAGCTACTCTGGGGCCAACGTCCTGACTTTC.

This clone has just a few counts. This rearrangement joins TRBV5-5 to TRBJ2-2; TRBD2 matches 8 bases. Germline CDR1 and CDR2: SGHKS and YYEKEE (reference sequence). CDR3 length: 17 residues. V lost 4 bases, J lost 2 bases, and 10 bases stayed unmatched. The CDR3 nucleotides are TGTGCCAGCAGCACACAGGCCCTAGCGGGCAACACCGGGGAGCTGTTTTTT. Translation gives CASSTQALAGNTGELFF.

The V call is TRBV2, the J call TRBJ1-1; D possibly corresponds to TRBD1 (5 bases). The CDR3 length is 15 residues. The germline V and J ends were trimmed by 6 bases and 6 bases, with 20 bases remaining between them. Germline V lookup: CDR1 SNHLY, CDR2 FYNNEI. As DNA, the CDR3 is TGTGCCAGCAGCGGCCAGAAACAGGTTCCGGCTGAAGCTTTCTTT. Its protein is CASSGQKQVPAEAFF.

The chain is built from TRBV6-2 or TRBV6-3 and TRBJ2-7, with D maybe TRBD2 (6 bases). The CDR3 is made up of 14 amino acids. From germline, CDR1 is MNHEY and CDR2 SVGEGT. Trimming stripped 6 bases from V and 5 bases from J, with 17 bases between. CDR3 nucleotides: TGTGCCAGCAGCTTGAGGGACTGGAAGGACGAGCAGTACTTC. Translation gives CASSLRDWKDEQYF.

The rearrangement links TRBV9 to TRBJ1-3; 8 bases are a match to TRBD1. The germline CDR1 and CDR2 sequences are SGDLS and YYNGEE. V shed 4 bases and J 2 bases; nucleotides not matched to a gene: 5. The CDR3 is 15 amino acids. CDR3 sequence reads: CASSTGGIAGNTIYF. CDR3 bases: TGTGCCAGCAGCACAGGGGGAATCGCTGGAAACACCATATATTTT.

This clone was observed once. The genes are TRBV24-1 and TRBJ2-1, with 7 positions matching TRBD2. Germline CDR1 is KGHDR and CDR2 is SFDVKD. Losses at the gene ends were 3 bases for V and 11 bases for J; bases not matched to a gene: 6. CDR3 length: 13 amino acids. CDR3 in DNA: TGTGCCACCAGTGATGGGCCGGGAGGAAAGCAGTTCTTC. Encoded protein: CATSDGPGGKQFF.

The chain joins TRBV5-5 to TRBJ1-4; D not resolved. Germline lookup yields CDR1 SGHKS and CDR2 YYEKEE (reference sequence). This CDR3 contains 15 residues. V was clipped by 0 bases and J by 3 bases, with 9 bases between them. The CDR3 DNA reads as TGTGCCAGCAGCTTGGAGGCTGGTCCTAATGAAAAACTGTTTTTT. It specifies CASSLEAGPNEKLFF.